The clone carrying this T cell receptor (beta chain) turned up a few times. No antigen is known for it. The protocol was immunoSEQ multiplex PCR, while the TCRdb copy is restricted to in-frame clones and leaves out a portion. Among approximately 74,000 clones listed, more than 80% were seen once. Researchers took blood at baseline, on cycle 4 day 1, and on cycle 7 day 1. The sample comes from a study of OX40 agonist ivuxolimab in advanced cancers. At the level of the study: The diagnoses of dose-escalation patients were hepatocellular carcinoma, melanoma, renal cell or head and neck cancer. Overall study results and limits: Part of the nonresponder group also had normalized T-cell clonal expansion that was low. Fewer expanded clones were found on average in CD4+ than in CD8+ T cells.

Germline lookup yields CDR1 SEHNR and CDR2 FQNEAQ (reference sequence). CDR3 length: 12 amino acids. V was trimmed by 1 base and J by 3 bases, leaving 0 bases between them. The receptor was isolated from an adult with an advanced solid tumor such as melanoma, head and neck, liver or kidney cancer. The sample in question was CD4+ or CD8+ T cells sorted from blood, obtained in a trial of the OX40 agonist ivuxolimab. This sequence joins TRBV7-9 and TRBJ2-2; D is ambiguous. Written as DNA, the CDR3 is TGTGCCAGCAGCTTAGACACCGGGGAGCTGTTTTTT. It encodes CASSLDTGELFF.